This section outlines one TCR beta chain sequence together with its context. Gene labels here are mouse ones. The read is 1 residue too short to cover the CDR3 end, so that end is filled in from the germline J gene. The repertoire was sequenced with immunoSEQ multiplex PCR; TCRdb's copy has only in-frame clones and lacks some. The table lists roughly 20,000 clones, 69% of them singletons. The data were taken from a study of tissue T cells after allogeneic stem cell transplantation. Trimming took off 2 bases at V and 0 bases at J, with 15 bases between the two ends. The CDR3 totals 17 residues. Germline-derived CDR1 and CDR2 are FNHDT and SITEND (reference sequence).

The TCR was taken from a female BALB/c mouse in good health. Strain haplotype (MHC): H2-d. This chain uses TRBV19 with TRBJ1-3; D remains unclear. The sequencing sample was made of blood. CDR3 in amino acids: CASSMVFQTNSGNTLYF. The CDR3 DNA, read in part, is TGTGCCAGCAGTATGGTTTTCCAGACAAATTCTGGAAATACGCTCTAT. The complete variable domain, with remaining parts taken from reference TRBV19 and TRBJ1-3, reads GGIITQTPKFLIGQEGQKLTLKCQQNFNHDTMYWYRQDSGKGLRLIYYSITENDLQKGDLSEGYDASREKKSSFSLTVTSAQKNEMAVFLCASSMVFQTNSGNTLYFGEGSRLIVV.